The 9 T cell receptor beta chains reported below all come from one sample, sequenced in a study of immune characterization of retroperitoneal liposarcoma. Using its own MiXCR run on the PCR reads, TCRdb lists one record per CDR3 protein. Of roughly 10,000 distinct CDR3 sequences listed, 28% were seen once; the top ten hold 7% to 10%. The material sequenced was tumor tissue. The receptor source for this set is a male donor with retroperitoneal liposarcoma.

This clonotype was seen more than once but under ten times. In nucleotides, the CDR3 is TGCGCCAGCAGTGACCTCGGGGGGCACTATGGCTACACCTTC. Encoded protein: CASSDLGGHYGYTF. V is TRBV10-2 and J is TRBJ1-2; weak D call: TRBD1 (6 bases). The CDR3 extends over 14 amino acids. From germline, CDR1 is WSHSY and CDR2 SAAADI. V lost 3 bases and J 3 bases, leaving 11 bases between the germline ends.

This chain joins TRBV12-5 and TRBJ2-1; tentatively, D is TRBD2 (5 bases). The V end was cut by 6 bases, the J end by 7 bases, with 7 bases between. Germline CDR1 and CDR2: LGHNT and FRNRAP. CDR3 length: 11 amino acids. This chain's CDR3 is CASGDLNEQFF. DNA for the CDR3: TGTGCTAGTGGGGACTTGAATGAGCAGTTCTTC.

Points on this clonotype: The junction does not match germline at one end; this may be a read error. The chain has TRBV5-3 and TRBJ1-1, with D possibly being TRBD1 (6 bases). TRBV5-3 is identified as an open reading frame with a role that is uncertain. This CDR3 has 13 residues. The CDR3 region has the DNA TGTGCCAGCAGCTTGAAGAGGACAGATGAAGCTTTCTTT. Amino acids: CASSLKRTDEAFF.

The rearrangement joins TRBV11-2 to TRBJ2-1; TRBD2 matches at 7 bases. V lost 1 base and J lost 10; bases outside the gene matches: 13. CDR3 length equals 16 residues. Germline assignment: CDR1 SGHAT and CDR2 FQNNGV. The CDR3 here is CASSLVSGGGTYEQFF. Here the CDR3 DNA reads TGTGCCAGCAGCTTAGTATCGGGGGGAGGGACCTACGAGCAGTTCTTC.

In DNA, the CDR3 is TGTGCCAGCAGCTTATCGGCAGGGAGTATCTACGAGCAGTACTTC. As protein: CASSLSAGSIYEQYF. The chain joins TRBV7-6 to TRBJ2-7; D tentatively reads TRBD1 or TRBD2 (5 bases each). Looked up from germline, CDR1 is SGHVS and CDR2 is FNYEAQ. Deletions cut 2 bases from V and 3 bases from J, with 14 bases between. The CDR3 runs to 15 residues.

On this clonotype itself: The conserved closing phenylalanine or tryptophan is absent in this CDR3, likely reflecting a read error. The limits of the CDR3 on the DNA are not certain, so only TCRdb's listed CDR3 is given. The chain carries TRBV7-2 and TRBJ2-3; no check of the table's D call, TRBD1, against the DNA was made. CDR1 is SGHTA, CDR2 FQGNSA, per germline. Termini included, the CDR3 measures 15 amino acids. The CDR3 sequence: CASSLDGGAYNEQYC.

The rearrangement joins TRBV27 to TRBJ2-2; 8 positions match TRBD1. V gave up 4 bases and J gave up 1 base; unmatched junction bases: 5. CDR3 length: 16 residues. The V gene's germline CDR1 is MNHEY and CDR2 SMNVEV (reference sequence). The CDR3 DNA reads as TGTGCCAGCAGTTGGGGCAGGGGGCTGAACACCGGGGAGCTGTTTTTT. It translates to CASSWGRGLNTGELFF.

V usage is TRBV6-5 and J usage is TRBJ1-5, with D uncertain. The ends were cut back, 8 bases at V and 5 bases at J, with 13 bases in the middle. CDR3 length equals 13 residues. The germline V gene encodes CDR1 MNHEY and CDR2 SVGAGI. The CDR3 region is CASGPLPDQPQHF. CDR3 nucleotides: TGTGCCAGCGGACCCCTTCCAGATCAGCCCCAGCATTTT.

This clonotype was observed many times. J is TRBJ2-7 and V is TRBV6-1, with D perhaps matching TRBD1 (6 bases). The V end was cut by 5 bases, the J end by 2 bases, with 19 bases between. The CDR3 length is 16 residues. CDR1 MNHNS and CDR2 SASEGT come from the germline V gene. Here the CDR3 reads CASSPRSLTGTYEQYF. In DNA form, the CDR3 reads TGTGCCAGCAGTCCCCGATCTCTTACAGGGACCTACGAGCAGTACTTC.